The T cell receptor (beta chain) under discussion was sequenced for a study of blood T cell repertoires in COVID-19. On the study more broadly: Samples came from the United States, Italy and Spain, spanning acute and convalescent COVID-19. Nucleic acid was either cDNA or gDNA, and it came from T cells, B-cell-depleted T cells, or PBMCs.

In the original processing: It was from reference gene primer amplification that nucleated cell counts were estimated. Generated by immunoSEQ multiplex PCR, the TCRdb table keeps only in-frame clones and is missing some. Clone size and V and J calls were adopted from that table, with D and trimming inferred from the DNA. Of 60,000 to 75,000 clones in the sample, roughly 90% were seen once. Trimming stripped 3 bases from V and 7 bases from J, with 6 bases between. CDR3 length equals 11 residues. This sequence joins TRBV12-3 or TRBV12-4 and TRBJ1-1; D is perhaps TRBD1 (6 bases). The receptor's source is a human donor in a cohort sampled during active COVID-19. The sequenced material came from peripheral blood. The CDR3 DNA reads TGTGCCAGCAGTTTCAGGGGTGAAGCTTTCTTT. Translating gives CASSFRGEAFF.